This T cell receptor (beta chain) was captured by sequencing in a study of patients and donors after allogeneic stem cell transplantation. Deletions cut 8 bases from V and 4 bases from J, with 9 bases between. The CDR3 loop spans 12 amino acids. In germline, CDR1 is LNHNV, CDR2 YYDKDF (reference sequence). TCRdb re-called the RT-PCR reads with MiXCR, one entry per CDR3 protein. The data contain approximately 170,000 distinct CDR3 sequences, 30% of them singletons. The sequencing sample was made of blood, either unsorted or a sorted T cell fraction (not recorded which). The TCR sequence derives from a human donor who was either an allogeneic HSCT recipient or a stem cell or donor lymphocyte infusion donor (not recorded which). It is not recorded whose cells these are; they may come from a transplant donor. The rearrangement joins TRBV15 to TRBJ1-3; D gene ambiguous. Here the CDR3 reads CATASVGNTIYF. The DNA for the CDR3 is TGTGCCACCGCATCGGTCGGAAACACCATATATTTT.